This T cell receptor (beta chain) emerged from a study of breast tumors, draining lymph nodes, adjacent tissues. One entry per CDR3 protein, called by TCRdb with MiXCR from the multiplex PCR reads. The data contain 140,000 to 150,000 distinct CDR3 sequences, 30% to 35% of them singletons. Breast cancer patients provided tissue from their axillary draining lymph nodes. This clonotype was seen ten or more times. Its antigen is currently unknown. The CDR3 spans 15 residues. CDR1 and CDR2 (germline): KGHDR, SFDVKD. The V gene lost 2 bases and the J gene lost 5 bases, with 13 bases spanning the gap. Notes on the study in general: Tumor TCR diversity was below lymph nodes but above nontumor tissue. Luminal-like breast cancer showed significantly higher tumor–nontumor repertoire similarity than basal-like. Findings are consistent with lymph node origin and intratumoral expansion of most tumor T cells. Data only fit, rather than demonstrated, lymph node origin of most tumor T cells.

The genes are TRBV24-1 and TRBJ2-3, with no clear D. The source material was axillary lymph node tissue. This clonotype was obtained from a female donor with breast cancer. Some clones in this sample may be carry-over from other donors' samples. In DNA, the CDR3 is TGTGCCACCAGTGATTCCCGGCTCCCGGGAGATACGCAGTATTTT. Translation: CATSDSRLPGDTQYF.